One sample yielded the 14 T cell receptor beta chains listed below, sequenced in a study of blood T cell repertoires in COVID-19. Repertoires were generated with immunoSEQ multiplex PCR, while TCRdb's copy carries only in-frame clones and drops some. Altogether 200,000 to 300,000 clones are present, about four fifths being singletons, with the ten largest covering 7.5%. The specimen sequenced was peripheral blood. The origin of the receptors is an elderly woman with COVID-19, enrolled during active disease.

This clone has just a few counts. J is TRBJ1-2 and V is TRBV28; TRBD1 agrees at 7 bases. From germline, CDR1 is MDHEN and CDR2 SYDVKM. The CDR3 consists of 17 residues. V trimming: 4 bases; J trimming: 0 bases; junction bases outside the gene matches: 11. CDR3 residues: CASSSPRSTGSNYGYTF. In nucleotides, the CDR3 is TGTGCCAGCAGTTCCCCCCGGTCGACAGGGTCTAACTATGGCTACACCTTC.

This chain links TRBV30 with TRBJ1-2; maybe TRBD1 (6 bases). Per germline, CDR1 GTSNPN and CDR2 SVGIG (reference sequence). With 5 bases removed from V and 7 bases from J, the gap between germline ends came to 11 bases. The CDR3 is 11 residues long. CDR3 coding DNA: TGTGCCTGGTCCACAGGGTTTGGCTACACCTTC. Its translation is CAWSTGFGYTF.

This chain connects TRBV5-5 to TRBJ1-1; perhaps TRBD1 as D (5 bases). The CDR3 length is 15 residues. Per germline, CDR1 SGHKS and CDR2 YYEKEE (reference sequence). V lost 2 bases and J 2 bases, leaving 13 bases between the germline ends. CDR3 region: CASSFSDSPNTEAFF. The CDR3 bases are TGTGCCAGCAGCTTTTCAGACAGCCCTAACACTGAAGCTTTCTTT.

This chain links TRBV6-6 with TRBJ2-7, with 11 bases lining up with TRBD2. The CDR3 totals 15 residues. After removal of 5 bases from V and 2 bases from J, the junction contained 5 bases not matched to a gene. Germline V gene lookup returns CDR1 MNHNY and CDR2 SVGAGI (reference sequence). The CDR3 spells CASSPGTSGPYEQYF. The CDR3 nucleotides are TGTGCCAGCAGTCCCGGGACTAGCGGACCCTACGAGCAGTACTTC.

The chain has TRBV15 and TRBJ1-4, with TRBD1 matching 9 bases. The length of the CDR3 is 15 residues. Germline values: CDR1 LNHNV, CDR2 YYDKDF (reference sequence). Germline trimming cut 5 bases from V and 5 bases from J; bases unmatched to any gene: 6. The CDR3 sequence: CATSVTQGANEKLFF. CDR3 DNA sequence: TGTGCCACCAGCGTAACACAGGGGGCGAATGAAAAACTGTTTTTT.

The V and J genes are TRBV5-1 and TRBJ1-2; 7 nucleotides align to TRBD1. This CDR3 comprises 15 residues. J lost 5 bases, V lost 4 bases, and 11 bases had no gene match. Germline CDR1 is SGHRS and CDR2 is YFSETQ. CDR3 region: CASSGVDREWYGYTF. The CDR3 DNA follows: TGCGCCAGCAGCGGAGTCGACAGGGAATGGTATGGCTACACCTTC.

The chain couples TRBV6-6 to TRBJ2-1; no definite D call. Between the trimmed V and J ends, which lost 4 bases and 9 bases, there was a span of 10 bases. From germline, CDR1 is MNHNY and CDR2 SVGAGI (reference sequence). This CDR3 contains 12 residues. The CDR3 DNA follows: TGTGCCAGCAGTTCCGGTTACGGTGAGCAGTTCTTC. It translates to CASSSGYGEQFF.

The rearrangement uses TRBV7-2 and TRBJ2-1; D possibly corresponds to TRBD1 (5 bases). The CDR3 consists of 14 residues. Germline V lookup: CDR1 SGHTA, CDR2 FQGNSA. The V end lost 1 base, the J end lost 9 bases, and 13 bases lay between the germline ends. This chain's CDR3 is CASSLGFQQGEQFF. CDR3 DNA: TGTGCCAGCAGCTTAGGATTCCAGCAGGGTGAGCAGTTCTTC.

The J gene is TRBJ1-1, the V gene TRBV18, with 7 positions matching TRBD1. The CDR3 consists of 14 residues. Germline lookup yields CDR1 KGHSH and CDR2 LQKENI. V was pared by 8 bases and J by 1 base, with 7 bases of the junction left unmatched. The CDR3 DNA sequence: TGTGCCAGCACAGGGGCCGGAGGGAACACTGAAGCTTTCTTT. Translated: CASTGAGGNTEAFF.

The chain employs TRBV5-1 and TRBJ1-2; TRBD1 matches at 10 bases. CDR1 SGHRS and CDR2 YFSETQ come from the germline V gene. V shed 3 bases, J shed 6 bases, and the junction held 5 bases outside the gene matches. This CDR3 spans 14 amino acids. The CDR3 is CASSSLTGGHGYTF. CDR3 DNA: TGCGCCAGCAGCTCCCTGACAGGGGGCCATGGCTACACCTTC.

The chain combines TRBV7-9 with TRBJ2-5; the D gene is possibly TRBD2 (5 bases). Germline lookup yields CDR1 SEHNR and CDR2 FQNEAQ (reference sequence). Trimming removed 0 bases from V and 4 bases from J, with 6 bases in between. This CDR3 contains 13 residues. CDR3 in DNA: TGTGCCAGCAGCTTAGCGGGAGCAGAGACCCAGTACTTC. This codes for CASSLAGAETQYF.

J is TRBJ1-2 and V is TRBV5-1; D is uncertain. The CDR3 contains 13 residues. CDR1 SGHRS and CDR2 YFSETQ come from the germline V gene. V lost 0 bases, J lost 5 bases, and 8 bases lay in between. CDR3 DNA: TGCGCCAGCAGCTTGGAAGCTGATTATGGCTACACCTTC. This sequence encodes CASSLEADYGYTF.

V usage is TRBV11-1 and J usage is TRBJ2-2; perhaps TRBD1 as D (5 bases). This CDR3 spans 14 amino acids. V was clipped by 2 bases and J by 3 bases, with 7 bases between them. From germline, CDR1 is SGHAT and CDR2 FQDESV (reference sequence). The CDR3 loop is CASSLQGHTGELFF. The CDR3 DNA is TGTGCCAGCAGCTTACAGGGTCACACCGGGGAGCTGTTTTTT.

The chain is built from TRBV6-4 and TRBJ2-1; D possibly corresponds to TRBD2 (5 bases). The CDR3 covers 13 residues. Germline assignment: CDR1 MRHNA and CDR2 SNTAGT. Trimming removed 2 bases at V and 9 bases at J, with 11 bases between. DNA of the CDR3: TGTGCCAGCAGTGACCACTCGGGGAGTGAGCAGTTCTTC. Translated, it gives CASSDHSGSEQFF.